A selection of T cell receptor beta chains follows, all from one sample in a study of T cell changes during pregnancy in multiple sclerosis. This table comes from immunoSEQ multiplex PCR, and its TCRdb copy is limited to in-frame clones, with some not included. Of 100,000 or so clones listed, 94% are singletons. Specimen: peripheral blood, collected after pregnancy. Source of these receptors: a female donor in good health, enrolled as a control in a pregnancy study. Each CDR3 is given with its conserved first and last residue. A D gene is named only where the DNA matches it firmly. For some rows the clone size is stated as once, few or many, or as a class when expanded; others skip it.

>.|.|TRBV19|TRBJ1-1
CASSIAYTEAFF
TGTGCCAGTAGTATAGCCTACACTGAAGCTTTCTTT
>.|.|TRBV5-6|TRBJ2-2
CASSLVTPGELFF
TGTGCCAGCAGCTTGGTGACACCCGGGGAGCTGTTTTTT
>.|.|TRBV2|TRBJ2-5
CASSPHSTQETQYF
TGTGCCAGCAGTCCGCACAGCACTCAAGAGACCCAGTACTTC
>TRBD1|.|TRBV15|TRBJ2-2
CATSGTGGPYLSNTGELFF
TGTGCCACCAGCGGAACAGGGGGCCCCTACCTTTCGAACACCGGGGAGCTGTTTTTT
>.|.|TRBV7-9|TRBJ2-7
CASSQGGGATYEQYF
TGTGCCAGCAGCCAGGGTGGGGGGGCAACCTACGAGCAGTACTTC
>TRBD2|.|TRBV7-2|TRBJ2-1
CASSLSGGPYNEQFF
TGTGCCAGCAGCTTATCGGGAGGACCCTACAATGAGCAGTTCTTC
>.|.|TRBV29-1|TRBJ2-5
CSVLPRVRAGIKTQYF
TGCAGCGTTCTCCCCCGAGTCCGAGCGGGCATAAAGACCCAGTACTTC
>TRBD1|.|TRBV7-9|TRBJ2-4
CASSSTGLKYF
TGTGCCAGCAGCTCGACAGGGCTGAAGTACTTC
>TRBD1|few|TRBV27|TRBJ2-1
CASTPGTDGQREQFF
TGTGCCAGCACACCAGGGACAGATGGACAGCGTGAGCAGTTCTTC
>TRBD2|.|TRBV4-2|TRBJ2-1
CASSQDAGGGLRNEQFF
TGTGCCAGCAGCCAAGATGCGGGGGGGGGACTACGCAATGAGCAGTTCTTC
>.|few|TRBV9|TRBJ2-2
CASSVAGWAGELFF
TGTGCCAGCAGCGTAGCGGGGTGGGCCGGGGAGCTGTTTTTT
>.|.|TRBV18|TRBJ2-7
CASSPGLVSYEQYF
TGTGCCAGCTCACCAGGGCTTGTGAGCTACGAGCAGTACTTC
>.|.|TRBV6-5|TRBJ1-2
CASSLGQTYGYTF
TGTGCCAGCAGTTTAGGACAGACCTATGGCTACACCTTC
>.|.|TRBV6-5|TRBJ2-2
CASSYGQQGTGELFF
TGTGCCAGCAGTTACGGGCAACAGGGTACCGGGGAGCTGTTTTTT
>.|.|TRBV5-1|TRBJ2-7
CASSLGPRTYEQYF
TGCGCCAGCAGCTTGGGGCCAAGAACCTACGAGCAGTACTTC
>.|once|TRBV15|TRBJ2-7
CATSRGAGFYEQYF
TGTGCCACCAGCAGAGGTGCAGGGTTCTACGAGCAGTACTTC
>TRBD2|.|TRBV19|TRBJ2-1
CASGRTSGSYNEQFF
TGTGCCAGTGGTCGGACTAGCGGCTCCTACAATGAGCAGTTCTTC
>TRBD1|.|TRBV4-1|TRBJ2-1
CASSQRGTGRSSNEQFF
TGCGCCAGCAGCCAAAGAGGGACAGGGAGGAGCAGCAATGAGCAGTTCTTC
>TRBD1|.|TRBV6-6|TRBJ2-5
CASRQGASQETQYF
TGTGCCAGCAGACAGGGGGCCTCCCAAGAGACCCAGTACTTC
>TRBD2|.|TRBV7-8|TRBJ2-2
CASSPQSGSWGELFF
TGTGCCAGCAGCCCTCAGAGCGGGAGCTGGGGGGAGCTGTTTTTT
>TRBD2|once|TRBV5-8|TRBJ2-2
CASSEWGLSNTGELFF
TGTGCCAGCAGCGAATGGGGACTATCTAACACCGGGGAGCTGTTTTTT
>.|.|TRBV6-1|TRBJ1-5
CASSEMAAGQPQHF
TGTGCCAGCAGTGAAATGGCAGCGGGACAGCCCCAGCATTTT
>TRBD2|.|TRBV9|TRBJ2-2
CASSFRLAGVTGELFF
TGTGCCAGCAGCTTCCGACTAGCGGGGGTCACCGGGGAGCTGTTTTTT
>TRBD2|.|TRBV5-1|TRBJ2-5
CASRLAASGSYQETQYF
TGCGCCAGCAGACTGGCGGCTAGCGGGAGTTACCAAGAGACCCAGTACTTC
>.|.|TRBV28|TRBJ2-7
CASSYGLYEQYF
TGTGCCAGCAGTTACGGACTCTACGAGCAGTACTTC
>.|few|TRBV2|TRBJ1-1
CASGREPGGAFF
TGTGCCAGCGGCAGGGAACCCGGGGGAGCTTTCTTT
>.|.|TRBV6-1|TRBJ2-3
CASRPGTDTQYF
TGTGCCAGCAGGCCAGGCACAGATACGCAGTATTTT
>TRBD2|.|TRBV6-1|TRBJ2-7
CASSEATSGPDEQYF
TGTGCCAGCAGTGAAGCAACTAGCGGGCCGGACGAGCAGTACTTC
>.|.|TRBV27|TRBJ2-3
CASSTKDLAPQPDTQYF
TGTGCCAGCAGTACAAAAGATCTAGCTCCCCAGCCAGATACGCAGTATTTT
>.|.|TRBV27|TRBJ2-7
CASSGQGLHEQYF
TGTGCCAGCAGTGGGCAGGGGCTCCACGAGCAGTACTTC
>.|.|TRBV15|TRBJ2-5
CATSRPAAGETQYF
TGTGCCACCAGCAGGCCCGCGGCTGGGGAGACCCAGTACTTC
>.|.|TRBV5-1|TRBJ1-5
CASSLHPVARDDQPQHF
TGCGCCAGCAGCTTGCACCCGGTGGCCAGGGATGATCAGCCCCAGCATTTT